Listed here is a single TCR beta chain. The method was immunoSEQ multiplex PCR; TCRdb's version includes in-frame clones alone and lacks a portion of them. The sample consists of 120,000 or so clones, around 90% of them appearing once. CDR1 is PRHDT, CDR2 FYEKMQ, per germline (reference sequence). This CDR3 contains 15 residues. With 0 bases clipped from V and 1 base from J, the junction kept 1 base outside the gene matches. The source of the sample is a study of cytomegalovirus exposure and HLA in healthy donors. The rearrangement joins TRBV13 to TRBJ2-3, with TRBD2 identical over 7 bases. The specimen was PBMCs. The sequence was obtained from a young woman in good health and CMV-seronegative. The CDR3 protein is CASSLGLAGTDTQYF. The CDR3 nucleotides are TGTGCCAGCAGCTTAGGGCTAGCGGGCACAGATACGCAGTATTTT.